The clone carrying this T cell receptor beta chain has a handful of counts. TCRdb re-derived calls from the 5' RACE reads in MiXCR, one entry per CDR3 protein. The profile shows a few hundred thousand distinct CDR3 sequences, just under 10% of them singletons. V lost 5 bases, J lost 10 bases, and 15 bases stayed unmatched. Germline loops: CDR1 SGHTA, CDR2 FQGNSA. The CDR3 loop spans 15 amino acids. The data derive from a study of identical twins. This sample was shared with a second study, whose subject was yellow fever vaccine responses in identical twins.

This TCR derives from a woman aged 18-35 years in good health. The chain joins TRBV7-2 to TRBJ1-1; 8 bases match TRBD1. Specimen: PBMCs. This CDR3 reads CASSRQLGQGEVAFF. The CDR3 DNA is TGTGCCAGCAGCCGACAATTAGGACAGGGCGAGGTAGCTTTCTTT.